This T cell receptor beta chain was sequenced during a study of T cell responses to AZD1222 COVID-19 vaccine. Clones were read by immunoSEQ multiplex PCR, and TCRdb kept only the in-frame ones, dropping some. The repertoire holds roughly 120,000 clones, with 88% as singletons. This TCR derives from an adult who received the AZD1222 COVID-19 vaccine. Specimen: peripheral blood, collected 28 days after the second AZD1222 dose.

CDR3 region: CASSVDSYGYTF. The CDR3 bases are TGTGCCAGCAGCGTGGACAGCTATGGCTACACCTTC. J is TRBJ1-2 and V is TRBV5-4; a weak D match, TRBD1 (6 bases). The CDR3 has 12 amino acids. Trimming cost V 4 bases and J 4 bases, with 8 bases left between them. Germline V CDR1 and CDR2: SGHNT, YYREEE (reference sequence).